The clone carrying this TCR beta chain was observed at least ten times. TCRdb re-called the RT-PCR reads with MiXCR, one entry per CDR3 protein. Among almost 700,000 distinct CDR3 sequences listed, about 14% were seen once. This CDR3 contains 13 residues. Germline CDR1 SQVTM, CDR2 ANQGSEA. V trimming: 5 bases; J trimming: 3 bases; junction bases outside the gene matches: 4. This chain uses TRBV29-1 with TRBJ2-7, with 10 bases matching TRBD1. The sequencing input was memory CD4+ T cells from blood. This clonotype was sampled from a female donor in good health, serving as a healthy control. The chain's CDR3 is CSVRQGADYEQYF. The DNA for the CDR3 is TGCAGCGTTAGACAGGGGGCGGACTACGAGCAGTACTTC.